Below, one T cell receptor (beta chain) is given with its context. The sample is drawn from a study of blood T cell repertoires in COVID-19. Assay used: immunoSEQ multiplex PCR; TCRdb lists only in-frame clones, some missing. The sample comprises roughly 100,000 clones, nearly 90% of which are singletons, and roughly 2% rests with the top ten. Germline V gene data show CDR1 as SGHNT and CDR2 as YYREEE (reference sequence). V was clipped by 4 bases and J by 2 bases, with 10 bases between them. The CDR3 covers 13 residues. The chain carries TRBV5-4 and TRBJ2-7; D is perhaps TRBD1 (6 bases). The sequence came from a middle-aged man with active COVID-19. Sequences were obtained from peripheral blood. This CDR3 is CASSPDRTYEQYF. The CDR3 DNA follows: TGTGCCAGCAGCCCGGACAGAACCTACGAGCAGTACTTC.